This T cell receptor (beta chain) was identified in a study of patients and donors after allogeneic stem cell transplantation. A single count supports this clonotype. One entry per CDR3 protein results from TCRdb running MiXCR on the RT-PCR reads. The sample carries roughly 960,000 distinct CDR3 sequences, about 20% recorded once. V lost 6 bases and J lost 5; bases outside the gene matches: 7. This CDR3 region has 14 residues. The rearrangement links TRBV12-3 or TRBV12-4 to TRBJ1-2; 9 positions match TRBD1. The source is a human donor who was either an allogeneic HSCT recipient or a stem cell or donor lymphocyte infusion donor (not recorded which). It is not recorded whose cells these are; they may come from a transplant donor. The sequencing sample was made of blood, either unsorted or a sorted T cell fraction (not recorded which). The CDR3 DNA sequence: TGTGCCAGCAGCTACAGGGGGCGCTTGTATGGCTACACCTTC. This codes for CASSYRGRLYGYTF.